This T cell receptor beta chain was captured in a study of blood T cell repertoires in COVID-19. The protocol was immunoSEQ multiplex PCR, while the TCRdb copy is restricted to in-frame clones and leaves out a portion. The sample has approximately 56,000 clones, 85% to 90% seen once. The receptor was isolated from an elderly man with active or convalescent COVID-19. Specimen: peripheral blood.

DNA of the CDR3: TGCAGTCCTCGTGGCAGGGCGAACACTGAAGCTTTCTTT. Translation: CSPRGRANTEAFF. The J gene is TRBJ1-1, the V gene TRBV20-1, with D perhaps matching TRBD1 (5 bases). This CDR3 spans 13 amino acids. Germline CDR1 and CDR2: DFQATT and SNEGSKA (reference sequence). Trimming shortened V by 8 bases and J by 1 base, and 14 bases separated the two germline ends.